A single sample gave rise to the 29 T cell receptor beta chains below, sequenced in a study of spatial heterogeneity in lung cancer. In TCRdb, the 5' RACE reads were re-called with MiXCR into one record per CDR3 protein. The sample records over 2,500 distinct CDR3 sequences, approximately 3% being singletons. The time point denotes: sample taken at primary tumor resection. The source was normal lung tissue next to the tumor, collected at surgery. Source of these receptors: a male donor with early-stage non-small cell lung cancer.

In its sample, this clonotype ranks as medium-sized. J is TRBJ2-3 and V is TRBV9, with D unresolved. Looked up from germline, CDR1 is SGDLS and CDR2 is YYNGEE. V gave up 0 bases and J gave up 4 bases, with 6 bases separating them. The CDR3 has 13 amino acids. Here the CDR3 DNA reads TGTGCCAGCAGCGTAGAGGTCCCAGATACGCAGTATTTT. It translates to CASSVEVPDTQYF. The whole variable domain, remainder taken from reference TRBV9 and TRBJ2-3, is DSGVTQTPKHLITATGQRVTLRCSPRSGDLSVYWYQQSLDQGLQFLIQYYNGEERAKGNILERFSAQQFPDLHSELNLSSLELGDSALYFCASSVEVPDTQYFGPGTRLTVL.

This clonotype was counted ten times or more. This chain uses TRBV6-5 with TRBJ1-1, with D possibly being TRBD1 (6 bases). Germline loops: CDR1 MNHEY, CDR2 SVGAGI. Trimming shortened V by 4 bases and J by 3 bases, and 15 bases separated the two germline ends. The CDR3 totals 15 residues. The CDR3 DNA reads as TGTGCCAGCAGTTCCCCCACAGGGAGTGACACTGAAGCTTTCTTT. Amino acids: CASSSPTGSDTEAFF.

This clonotype was seen ten or more times. This chain connects TRBV10-3 to TRBJ2-1; 15 nucleotides agree with TRBD2. From germline, CDR1 is ENHRY and CDR2 SYGVKD. V lost 3 bases, J lost 8 bases, and 5 bases stayed unmatched. This CDR3 region has 16 residues. The CDR3 loop is CAISDLGLAGGDEQFF. The CDR3 DNA reads as TGTGCCATCAGTGACTTGGGACTAGCGGGGGGCGATGAGCAGTTCTTC.

This clonotype showed up many times. The V call is TRBV28, the J call TRBJ1-2, with D unresolved. V was cut by 5 bases and J by 4 bases, with 17 bases left in between. This CDR3 spans 15 amino acids. Germline-derived CDR1 and CDR2 are MDHEN and SYDVKM. CDR3 amino acids: CASSRPGGGSYGYTF. The CDR3 nucleotides read TGTGCCAGCAGTCGCCCCGGAGGAGGAAGCTATGGCTACACCTTC.

Within the sample, this clonotype is medium-sized. The chain combines TRBV6-2 or TRBV6-3 with TRBJ2-7; 8 bases line up with TRBD1. The CDR3 is made up of 16 amino acids. Germline V lookup: CDR1 MNHEY, CDR2 SVGEGT. V gave up 2 bases and J gave up 2 bases; unmatched junction bases: 8. CDR3 region: CASSYGPGQGTYEQYF. The DNA of the CDR3 is TGTGCCAGCAGTTACGGTCCCGGACAGGGAACCTACGAGCAGTACTTC.

This sequence joins TRBV27 and TRBJ2-3; perhaps TRBD2 as D (5 bases). The CDR3 has 13 residues. Germline V gene sequence: CDR1 MNHEY, CDR2 SMNVEV (reference sequence). V shed 10 bases and J shed 4 bases, with 15 bases lying between them. Written as DNA, the CDR3 is TGTGCCACCCTGAGGGCGGGTTCAGATACGCAGTATTTT. Translating gives CATLRAGSDTQYF.

This clonotype ranks as medium-sized. The chain has TRBV5-6 and TRBJ2-7; D gene unclear. The CDR3 extends over 13 amino acids. Germline values: CDR1 SGHDT, CDR2 YYEEEE. Trimming shortened V by 4 bases and J by 1 base, and 9 bases separated the two germline ends. Here the CDR3 DNA reads TGTGCCAGCAGCCAGACACTATCCTACGAGCAGTACTTC. This encodes CASSQTLSYEQYF.

This clonotype was seen many times. The rearrangement joins TRBV2 to TRBJ2-7; 7 bases map to TRBD1. This CDR3 is 12 amino acids long. Germline loops: CDR1 SNHLY, CDR2 FYNNEI. The V segment lost 8 bases and the J segment 1 base; nucleotides outside the gene matches: 2. CDR3 sequence reads: CASGDSSYEQYF. The CDR3 DNA reads as TGTGCCAGCGGGGACAGTTCCTACGAGCAGTACTTC.

This clonotype is judged medium-sized. The CDR3 nucleotides read TGTGCCTGGAGTAACCTAGCGAGCTGGGGAGAGACCCAGTACTTC. Its protein product is CAWSNLASWGETQYF. The chain uses TRBV30 and TRBJ2-5; D is perhaps TRBD2 (6 bases). Between the trimmed V and J ends, which lost 2 bases and 4 bases, there was a span of 17 bases. The germline V gene has CDR1 GTSNPN and CDR2 SVGIG (reference sequence). The CDR3 consists of 15 residues.

This chain's CDR3 is CASSSRMGEGTGELFF. CDR3 bases: TGTGCCAGCAGCTCCCGAATGGGAGAGGGCACCGGGGAGCTGTTTTTT. The V gene is TRBV9, the J gene TRBJ2-2, with D perhaps matching TRBD2 (5 bases). Trimming took 4 bases from V and 4 from J, leaving 17 bases between them. In germline, CDR1 is SGDLS, CDR2 YYNGEE. The CDR3 loop spans 16 amino acids.

By its share, this clonotype is medium-sized. The chain links TRBV27 to TRBJ2-2, with D possibly matching TRBD1 (5 bases). V was cut by 1 base and J by 4 bases, with 13 bases left in between. The CDR3 is 16 amino acids. Germline V gene data show CDR1 as MNHEY and CDR2 as SMNVEV (reference sequence). The CDR3 nucleotides are TGTGCCAGCAGTTTATTTGGACAACGAAGCACCGGGGAGCTGTTTTTT. It yields the protein CASSLFGQRSTGELFF.

By sample share, this clonotype is medium-sized. This chain links TRBV3-1 with TRBJ2-5; a possible D gene is TRBD1 (6 bases). This CDR3 region has 15 residues. V was clipped by 0 bases and J by 4 bases, with 12 bases between them. Germline CDR1 and CDR2: LGHDT and YNNKEL (reference sequence). The DNA for the CDR3 is TGTGCCAGCAGCCAAGAATGGGACACCGGAGAGACCCAGTACTTC. This gives the protein CASSQEWDTGETQYF.

This clonotype has a count of ten or more. The chain recombines TRBV5-1 with TRBJ1-5; 10 nucleotides match TRBD1. The CDR3 has 14 residues. Germline CDR1 is SGHRS and CDR2 is YFSETQ. After removal of 4 bases from V and 5 bases from J, the junction contained 3 bases not matched to a gene. The CDR3 loop reads CASSLGQGDQPQHF. The DNA of the CDR3 is TGCGCCAGCAGCCTCGGACAGGGGGATCAGCCCCAGCATTTT.

In its sample, this clonotype ranks as medium-sized. This chain links TRBV5-4 with TRBJ2-1; D possibly corresponds to TRBD1 (6 bases). This CDR3 has 15 amino acids. Germline CDR1 reads SGHNT; CDR2 reads YYREEE (reference sequence). V lost 2 bases to trimming and J lost 4 bases, with 13 bases between them. The chain's CDR3 is CASSFETGRYNEQFF. The CDR3 DNA follows: TGTGCCAGCAGCTTTGAGACAGGTAGATACAATGAGCAGTTCTTC.

This clonotype was recorded at least ten times. This chain joins TRBV29-1 and TRBJ1-2, with no clear D. The length of the CDR3 is 12 residues. Trimming pared 0 bases from V and 4 bases from J, leaving 6 bases between. Germline lookup yields CDR1 SQVTM and CDR2 ANQGSEA. CDR3 residues: CSVEDRGYGYTF. The DNA of the CDR3 is TGCAGCGTTGAAGATCGGGGCTATGGCTACACCTTC.

This clonotype ranks as medium-sized. The chain couples TRBV19 to TRBJ2-1, with D unresolved. V lost 6 bases to trimming and J lost 7 bases, with 22 bases between them. This CDR3 region has 16 residues. Germline-derived CDR1 and CDR2 are LNHDA and SQIVND (reference sequence). The CDR3 DNA follows: TGTGCCAGTAGCACCTGGGCCCCTTGGGTGGGGAATGAGCAGTTCTTC. This codes for CASSTWAPWVGNEQFF.

This clonotype was detected ten times or more. The V and J genes are TRBV6-5 and TRBJ2-7; D gene uncertain. The V end lost 0 bases, the J end lost 7 bases, and 25 bases lay between the germline ends. This CDR3 is 18 amino acids long. Germline values: CDR1 MNHEY, CDR2 SVGAGI. The CDR3 protein is CASSYSRLKGTTTGEQYF. The CDR3 nucleotides are TGTGCCAGCAGTTACTCGCGGCTGAAGGGAACAACGACCGGGGAGCAGTACTTC.

By share, this clonotype counts as medium-sized (0.01 to 0.1%). The J gene is TRBJ2-5, the V gene TRBV5-1; D gene uncertain. This CDR3 is 14 amino acids long. Germline values: CDR1 SGHRS, CDR2 YFSETQ. The V and J ends lost 2 bases and 1 base respectively, with 9 bases between them. This chain's CDR3 is CASSFEGFQETQYF. CDR3 nucleotide sequence: TGCGCCAGCAGCTTTGAAGGATTCCAAGAGACCCAGTACTTC.

At least ten counts were recorded for this clonotype. This chain joins TRBV18 and TRBJ1-5; TRBD1 matches 7 bases. The germline V gene encodes CDR1 KGHSH and CDR2 LQKENI. V lost 1 base to trimming and J lost 3 bases; unmatched junction nucleotides: 0. The CDR3 covers 14 residues. CDR3 in amino acids: CASSPQGANQPQHF. The CDR3 nucleotides read TGTGCCAGCTCACCACAGGGGGCCAATCAGCCCCAGCATTTT.

This clonotype is judged medium-sized. V usage is TRBV7-2 and J usage is TRBJ1-1; TRBD1 is a possible D gene (5 bases). The CDR3 has 15 residues. Germline CDR1 SGHTA, CDR2 FQGNSA. Trimming removed 0 bases from V and 1 base from J, with 9 bases in between. CDR3 sequence reads: CASSLAAGKNTEAFF. CDR3 bases: TGTGCCAGCAGCTTAGCGGCAGGGAAGAACACTGAAGCTTTCTTT.

Judged by abundance, this clonotype is medium-sized. V usage is TRBV7-9 and J usage is TRBJ1-6; TRBD1 agrees at 8 bases. From germline, CDR1 is SEHNR and CDR2 FQNEAQ (reference sequence). This CDR3 is built from 16 residues. V was clipped by 5 bases and J by 7 bases; unmatched bases: 10. The CDR3 nucleotides are TGTGCCAGCAGCCCCCCCGGGACAGGCCTCAATTCACCCCTCCACTTT. Translation gives CASSPPGTGLNSPLHF.

This clonotype is classed as medium-sized. V and J are TRBV11-2 and TRBJ2-7; 8 bases align to TRBD1. The germline V gene encodes CDR1 SGHAT and CDR2 FQNNGV. The length of the CDR3 is 15 residues. V was pared by 5 bases and J by 0 bases, with 6 bases of the junction left unmatched. The CDR3 region is CASSIWTGSSYEQYF. CDR3 in DNA: TGTGCCAGCAGCATCTGGACAGGGAGCTCCTACGAGCAGTACTTC.

This clonotype is deemed medium-sized. The gene calls are TRBV7-2 and TRBJ2-7; D not certain. Germline CDR1 reads SGHTA; CDR2 reads FQGNSA. V was trimmed by 2 bases and J by 0 bases, leaving 5 bases between them. This CDR3 comprises 13 residues. CDR3 residues: CASSLQSSYEQYF. In DNA form, the CDR3 reads TGTGCCAGCAGCTTACAGAGCTCCTACGAGCAGTACTTC.

In its sample, this clonotype is medium-sized. The chain joins TRBV7-9 to TRBJ1-4, with 9 bases aligning to TRBD1. V gave up 5 bases and J gave up 5 bases; unmatched junction bases: 9. The germline V gene has CDR1 SEHNR and CDR2 FQNEAQ (reference sequence). The CDR3 is 16 amino acids. As DNA, the CDR3 is TGTGCCAGCAGCCCAGGTTACGGGACAGGGAATGAAAAACTGTTTTTT. Translating it yields CASSPGYGTGNEKLFF.

Within the sample, this clonotype is medium-sized. V is TRBV28 and J is TRBJ2-3, with D perhaps TRBD2 (7 bases). From germline, CDR1 is MDHEN and CDR2 SYDVKM. The CDR3 loop spans 16 amino acids. V lost 1 base and J lost 6, with 17 bases in between. The CDR3, as DNA: TGTGCCAGCAGTTTATCTGAGCGGGGCCAGGGGGATACGCAGTATTTT. It specifies CASSLSERGQGDTQYF.

At least ten counts were recorded for this clonotype. The chain uses TRBV12-3 or TRBV12-4 and TRBJ1-1, with 10 bases matching TRBD1. The CDR3 is 15 residues long. The V and J ends lost 2 bases and 1 base, in that order; junction bases with no gene match: 1. The CDR3 DNA is TGTGCCAGCAGTTTACGGACAGGGGGGAACACTGAAGCTTTCTTT. Translated: CASSLRTGGNTEAFF.

This clonotype is termed medium-sized. The chain carries TRBV10-3 and TRBJ2-7, with D maybe TRBD1 (6 bases). V lost 3 bases and J lost 2, with 14 bases in between. The length of the CDR3 is 15 residues. CDR1 and CDR2 from the germline V gene are ENHRY and SYGVKD. The CDR3 loop reads CAISEEVRGPYEQYF. The DNA of the CDR3 is TGTGCCATCAGTGAAGAAGTCAGGGGACCCTACGAGCAGTACTTC.

This clonotype is termed medium-sized. The chain carries TRBV20-1 and TRBJ2-1; 12 positions agree with TRBD2. CDR1 is DFQATT, CDR2 SNEGSKA, per germline (reference sequence). V shed 2 bases and J 2 bases; nucleotides not matched to a gene: 10. The CDR3 has 18 amino acids. CDR3 nucleotide sequence: TGCAGTGCTAGATATCCGGGACTAGCGGGTTATACCTACAATGAGCAGTTCTTC. It yields the protein CSARYPGLAGYTYNEQFF.

By share, this clonotype counts as medium-sized. This rearrangement joins TRBV12-5 to TRBJ2-5, with D hard to call. Trimming took off 6 bases at V and 3 bases at J, with 8 bases between the two ends. There are 12 residues in the CDR3. CDR1 and CDR2 from the germline V gene are LGHNT and FRNRAP. CDR3 DNA: TGTGCTAGTGGCTTAAATGAAGAGACCCAGTACTTC. Amino acids: CASGLNEETQYF.